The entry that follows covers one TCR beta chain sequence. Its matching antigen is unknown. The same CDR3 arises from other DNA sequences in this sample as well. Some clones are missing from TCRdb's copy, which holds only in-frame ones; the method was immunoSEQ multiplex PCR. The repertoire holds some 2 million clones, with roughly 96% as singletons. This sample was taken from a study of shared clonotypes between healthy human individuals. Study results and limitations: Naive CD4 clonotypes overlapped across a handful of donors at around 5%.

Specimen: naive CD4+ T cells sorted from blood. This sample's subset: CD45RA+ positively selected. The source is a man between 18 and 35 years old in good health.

The CDR3 here is CASSSRGHSYEQYF. CDR3 sequence (DNA): TGTGCCAGCAGTAGCCGGGGGCACTCCTACGAGCAGTACTTC. The chain joins TRBV2 to TRBJ2-7, with D perhaps given as TRBD1 or TRBD2 (6 bases each). V lost 5 bases and J lost 0, with 11 bases in between. Germline CDR1 is SNHLY and CDR2 is FYNNEI. CDR3 length equals 14 residues.